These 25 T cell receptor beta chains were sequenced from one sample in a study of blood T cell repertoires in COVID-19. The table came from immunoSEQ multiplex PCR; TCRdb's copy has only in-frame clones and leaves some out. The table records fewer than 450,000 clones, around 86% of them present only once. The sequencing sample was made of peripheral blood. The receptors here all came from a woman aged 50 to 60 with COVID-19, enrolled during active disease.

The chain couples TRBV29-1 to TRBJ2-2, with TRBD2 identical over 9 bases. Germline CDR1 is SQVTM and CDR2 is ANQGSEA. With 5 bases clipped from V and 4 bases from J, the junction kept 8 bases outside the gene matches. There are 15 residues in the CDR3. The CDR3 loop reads CSVQRLAVGTGELFF. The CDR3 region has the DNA TGCAGCGTTCAGAGACTAGCGGTGGGCACCGGGGAGCTGTTTTTT.

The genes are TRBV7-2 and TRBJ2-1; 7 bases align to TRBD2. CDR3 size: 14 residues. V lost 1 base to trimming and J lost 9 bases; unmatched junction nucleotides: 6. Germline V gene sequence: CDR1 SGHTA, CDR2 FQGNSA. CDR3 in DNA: TGTGCCAGCAGCTTAGGTGGTAGCGGGCCTGAGCAGTTCTTC. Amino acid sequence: CASSLGGSGPEQFF.

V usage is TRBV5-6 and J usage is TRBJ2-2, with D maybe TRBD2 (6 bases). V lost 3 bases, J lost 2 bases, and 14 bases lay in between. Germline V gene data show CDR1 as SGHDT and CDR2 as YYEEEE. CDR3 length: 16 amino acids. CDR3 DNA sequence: TGTGCCAGCAGCTCCCAACCGGGACTTAACACCGGGGAGCTGTTTTTT. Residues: CASSSQPGLNTGELFF.

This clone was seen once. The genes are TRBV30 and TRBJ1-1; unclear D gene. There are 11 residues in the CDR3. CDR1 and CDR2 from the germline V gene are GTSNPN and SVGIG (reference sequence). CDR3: CVSGVGTEAFF. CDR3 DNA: TGTGTAAGCGGGGTTGGCACTGAAGCTTTCTTT.

This chain's CDR3 is CSVASTSYEQYF. The CDR3, as DNA: TGCAGCGTTGCGTCTACCTCCTACGAGCAGTACTTC. The chain uses TRBV29-1 and TRBJ2-7; D unclear. Trimming took off 4 bases at V and 0 bases at J, with 7 bases between the two ends. CDR1 is SQVTM and CDR2 is ANQGSEA in the germline V gene. This CDR3 spans 12 amino acids.

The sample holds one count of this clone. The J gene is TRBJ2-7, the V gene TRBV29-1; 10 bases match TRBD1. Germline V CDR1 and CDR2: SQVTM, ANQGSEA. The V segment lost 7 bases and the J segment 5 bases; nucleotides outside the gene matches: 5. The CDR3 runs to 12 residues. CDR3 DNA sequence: TGCAGCGCTATCGACAGGGGGCACGAGCAGTACTTC. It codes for CSAIDRGHEQYF.

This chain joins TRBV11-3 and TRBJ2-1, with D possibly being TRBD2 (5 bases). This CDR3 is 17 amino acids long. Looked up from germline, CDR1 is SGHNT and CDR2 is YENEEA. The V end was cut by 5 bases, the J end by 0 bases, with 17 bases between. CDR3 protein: CASSTGRTVSSYNEQFF. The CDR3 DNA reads TGTGCCAGCAGCACGGGAAGGACGGTGAGCTCCTACAATGAGCAGTTCTTC.

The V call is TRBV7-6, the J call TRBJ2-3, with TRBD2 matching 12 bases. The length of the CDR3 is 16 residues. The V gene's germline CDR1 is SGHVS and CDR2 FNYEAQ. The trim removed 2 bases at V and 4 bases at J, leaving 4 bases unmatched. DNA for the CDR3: TGTGCCAGCAGCTTAACCCTAGCGGGAGGGGCAGATACGCAGTATTTT. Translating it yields CASSLTLAGGADTQYF.

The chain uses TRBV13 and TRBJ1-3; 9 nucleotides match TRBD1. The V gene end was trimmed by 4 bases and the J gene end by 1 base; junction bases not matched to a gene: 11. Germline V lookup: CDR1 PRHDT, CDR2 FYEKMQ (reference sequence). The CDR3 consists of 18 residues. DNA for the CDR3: TGTGCCAGCAGCTCGTCCGGGACAGGGTCCCTATCTGGAAACACCATATATTTT. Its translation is CASSSSGTGSLSGNTIYF.

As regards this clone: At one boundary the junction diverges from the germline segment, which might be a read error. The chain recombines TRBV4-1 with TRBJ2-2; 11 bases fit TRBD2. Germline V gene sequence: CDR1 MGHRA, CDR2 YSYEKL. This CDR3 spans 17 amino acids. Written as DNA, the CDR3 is TGCGCCAGCAGACAAGATCTAGCGGGAGGTCGGACCGGGGAGCTGTTTTTT. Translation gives CASRQDLAGGRTGELFF.

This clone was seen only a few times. CDR3 DNA: TGTGCCAGTAGTATTGGCAGGACTAGCGGGAGTCAACAAGAGACCCAGTACTTC. Translating gives CASSIGRTSGSQQETQYF. The chain combines TRBV19 with TRBJ2-5; 13 bases fit TRBD2. The CDR3 is made up of 18 amino acids. The junction had 9 bases not matched to a gene; V was cut back by 3 bases and J by 2 bases. Germline V gene lookup returns CDR1 LNHDA and CDR2 SQIVND (reference sequence).

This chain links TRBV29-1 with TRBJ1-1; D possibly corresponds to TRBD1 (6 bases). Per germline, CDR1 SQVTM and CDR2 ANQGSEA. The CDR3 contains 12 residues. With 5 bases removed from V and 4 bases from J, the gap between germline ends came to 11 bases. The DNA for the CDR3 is TGCAGCGTTCTACAGGGAAGCACTGAAGCTTTCTTT. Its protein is CSVLQGSTEAFF.

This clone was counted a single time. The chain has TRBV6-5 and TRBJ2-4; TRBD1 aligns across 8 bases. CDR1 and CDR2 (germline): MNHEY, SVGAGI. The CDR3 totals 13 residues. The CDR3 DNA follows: TGTTCAATCCGGGACAGGACTAAAAACATTCAGTACTTC. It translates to CSIRDRTKNIQYF.

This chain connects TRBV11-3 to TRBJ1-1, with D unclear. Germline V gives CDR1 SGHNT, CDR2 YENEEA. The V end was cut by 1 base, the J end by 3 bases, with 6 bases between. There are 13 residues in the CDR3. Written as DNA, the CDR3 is TGTGCCAGCAGCTTAGGTAGCTACACTGAAGCTTTCTTT. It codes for CASSLGSYTEAFF.

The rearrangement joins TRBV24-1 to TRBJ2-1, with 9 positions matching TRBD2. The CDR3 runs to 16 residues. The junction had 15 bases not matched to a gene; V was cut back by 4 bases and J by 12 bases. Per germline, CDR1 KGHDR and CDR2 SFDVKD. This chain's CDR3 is CATSDPGTSREEGQFF. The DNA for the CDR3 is TGTGCCACCAGTGACCCCGGGACTAGCCGGGAAGAGGGGCAGTTCTTC.

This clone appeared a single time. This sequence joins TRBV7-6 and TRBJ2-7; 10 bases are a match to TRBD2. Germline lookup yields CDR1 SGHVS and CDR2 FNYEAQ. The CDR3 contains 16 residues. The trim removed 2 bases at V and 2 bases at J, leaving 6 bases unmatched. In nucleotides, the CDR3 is TGTGCCAGCAGCTTACGGAGCGGGGGGGATCCCTACGAGCAGTACTTC. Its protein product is CASSLRSGGDPYEQYF.

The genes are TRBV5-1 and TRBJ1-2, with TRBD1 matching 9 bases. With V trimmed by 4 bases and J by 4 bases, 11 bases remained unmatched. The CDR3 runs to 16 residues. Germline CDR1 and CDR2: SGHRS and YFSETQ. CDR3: CASSQQTGTGIYGYTF. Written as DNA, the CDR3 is TGCGCCAGCAGCCAACAAACCGGGACAGGGATCTATGGCTACACCTTC.

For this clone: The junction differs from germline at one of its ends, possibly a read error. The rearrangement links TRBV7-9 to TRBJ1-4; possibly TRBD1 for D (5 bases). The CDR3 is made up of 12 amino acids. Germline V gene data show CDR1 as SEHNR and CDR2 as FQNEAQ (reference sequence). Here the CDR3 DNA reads TGTGCCAGCAGCTTAGATGCGGGACGGATAAATTTT. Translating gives CASSLDAGRINF. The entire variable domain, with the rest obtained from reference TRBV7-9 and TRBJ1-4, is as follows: DTGVSQNPRHKITKRGQNVTFRCDPISEHNRLYWYRQTLGQGPEFLTYFQNEAQLEKSRLLSDRFSAERPKGSFSTLEIQRTEQGDSAMYLCASSLDAGRINFGSGTQLSVL.

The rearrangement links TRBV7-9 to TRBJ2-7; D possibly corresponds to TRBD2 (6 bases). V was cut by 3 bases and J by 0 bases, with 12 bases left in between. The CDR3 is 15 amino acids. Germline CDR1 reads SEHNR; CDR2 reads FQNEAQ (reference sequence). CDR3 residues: CASSLGGRASYEQYF. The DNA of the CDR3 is TGTGCCAGCAGCTTGGGAGGACGGGCCTCCTACGAGCAGTACTTC.

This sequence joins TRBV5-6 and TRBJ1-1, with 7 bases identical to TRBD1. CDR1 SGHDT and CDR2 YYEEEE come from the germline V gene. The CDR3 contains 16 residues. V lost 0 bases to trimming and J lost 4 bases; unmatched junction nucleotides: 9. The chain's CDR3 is CASSLARDRQGTEAFF. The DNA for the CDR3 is TGTGCCAGCAGCTTGGCCAGGGATCGACAGGGCACTGAAGCTTTCTTT.

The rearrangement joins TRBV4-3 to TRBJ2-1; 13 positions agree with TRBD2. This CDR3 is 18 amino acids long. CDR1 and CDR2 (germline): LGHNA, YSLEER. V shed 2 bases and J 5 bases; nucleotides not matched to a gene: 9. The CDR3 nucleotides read TGCGCCAGCAGCCAAAGTGGGACTAGCGGGATGGGCGACAATGAGCAGTTCTTC. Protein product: CASSQSGTSGMGDNEQFF.

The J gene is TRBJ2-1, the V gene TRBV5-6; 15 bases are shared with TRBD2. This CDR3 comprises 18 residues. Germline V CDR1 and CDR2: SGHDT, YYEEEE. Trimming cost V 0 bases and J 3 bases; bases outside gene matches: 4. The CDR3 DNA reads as TGTGCCAGCAGCTTGGGCACGGGACTAGCGGGAGGCTACAATGAGCAGTTCTTC. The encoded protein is CASSLGTGLAGGYNEQFF.

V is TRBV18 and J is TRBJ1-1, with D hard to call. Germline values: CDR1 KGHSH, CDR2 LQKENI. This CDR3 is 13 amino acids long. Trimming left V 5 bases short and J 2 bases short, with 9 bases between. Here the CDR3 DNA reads TGTGCCAGCTCAGGGCAGGTCAACACTGAAGCTTTCTTT. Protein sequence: CASSGQVNTEAFF.

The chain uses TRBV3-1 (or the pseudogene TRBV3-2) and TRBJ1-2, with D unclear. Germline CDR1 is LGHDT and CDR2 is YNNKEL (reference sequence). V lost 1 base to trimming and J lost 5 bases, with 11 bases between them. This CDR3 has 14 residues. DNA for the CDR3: TGTGCCAGCAGCCAAGGGAGGGCAGATTATGGCTACACCTTC. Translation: CASSQGRADYGYTF.

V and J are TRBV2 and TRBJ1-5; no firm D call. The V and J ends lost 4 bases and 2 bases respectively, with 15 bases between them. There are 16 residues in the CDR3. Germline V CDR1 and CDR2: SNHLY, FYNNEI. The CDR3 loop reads CASSVLRDLRNQPQHF. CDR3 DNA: TGTGCCAGCAGTGTACTGAGGGATCTGCGCAATCAGCCCCAGCATTTT.